This TCR beta chain was profiled in a study of T cell responses to AZD1222 COVID-19 vaccine. Findings and caveats of the study: Baseline antibody screening turned up just five to seven seropositive AZD1222 recipients.

Of note for this clone: Its antigen is not known.

TCRdb keeps only in-frame clones here, not all; method: immunoSEQ multiplex PCR. The sample holds about 15,000 clones, about 85% seen once. The TCR was taken from an adult who received the AZD1222 COVID-19 vaccine. Material: peripheral blood, obtained 28 days after the second AZD1222 dose.

CDR3 sequence: CASSPLAESYEQYF. The CDR3 region has the DNA TGTGCCAGCAGTCCACTGGCAGAGAGCTACGAGCAGTACTTC. The chain couples TRBV5-8 to TRBJ2-7, with D unresolved. Per the germline V gene, CDR1 is SGHTS and CDR2 is YDEGEE. Trimming removed 5 bases from V and 3 bases from J, with 15 bases in between. The CDR3 is 14 residues long.